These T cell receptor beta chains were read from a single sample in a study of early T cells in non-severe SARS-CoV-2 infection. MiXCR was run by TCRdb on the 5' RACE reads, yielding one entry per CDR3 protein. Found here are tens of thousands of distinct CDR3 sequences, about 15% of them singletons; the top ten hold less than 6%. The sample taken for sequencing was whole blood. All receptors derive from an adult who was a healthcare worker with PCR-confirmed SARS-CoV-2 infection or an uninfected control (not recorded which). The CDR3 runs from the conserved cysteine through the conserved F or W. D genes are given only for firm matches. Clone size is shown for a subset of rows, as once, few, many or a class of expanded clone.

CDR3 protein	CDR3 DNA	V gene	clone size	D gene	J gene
CASTSDTKETQYF	TGTGCCAGCACCTCCGACACGAAAGAGACCCAGTACTTC	TRBV28	NA	NA	TRBJ2-5
CASSLPAVNEKLFF	TGTGCCAGCAGCTTACCCGCTGTAAATGAAAAACTGTTTTTT	TRBV7-9	NA	NA	TRBJ1-4
CASSFPASVAGEGEQFF	TGTGCCAGCAGTTTCCCCGCCTCGGTAGCGGGAGAAGGTGAGCAGTTCTTC	TRBV27	NA	TRBD2	TRBJ2-1
CSVFGQQETQYF	TGCAGCGTTTTCGGACAACAAGAGACCCAGTACTTC	TRBV29-1	NA	NA	TRBJ2-5
CASSSENNEQFF	TGTGCCAGCAGCTCAGAGAACAATGAGCAGTTCTTC	TRBV11-1	NA	NA	TRBJ2-1
CSASRAYTGELFF	TGCAGTGCTAGTCGCGCGTACACCGGGGAGCTGTTTTTT	TRBV20-1	few	NA	TRBJ2-2
CASKKSPRDSDEQFF	TGTGCCAGCAAAAAATCACCCAGGGACTCGGATGAGCAGTTCTTC	TRBV28	many	NA	TRBJ2-1
CAISERRTTTDTQYF	TGTGCCATCAGTGAGAGGCGGACAACAACAGATACGCAGTATTTT	TRBV10-3	NA	NA	TRBJ2-3
CASRERRPGDNEQFF	TGTGCCAGCAGAGAAAGGCGGCCAGGGGACAATGAGCAGTTCTTC	TRBV2	NA	NA	TRBJ2-1
CASSLTRRGEQFF	TGTGCCAGCAGCTTAACCCGGCGGGGTGAGCAGTTCTTC	TRBV7-6	many	NA	TRBJ2-1
CASSTRGVNEQFF	TGTGCCAGCAGCACCCGAGGAGTCAATGAGCAGTTCTTC	TRBV7-2	NA	NA	TRBJ2-1
CASSAAGEQYF	TGTGCCAGCAGTGCGGCGGGCGAGCAGTACTTC	TRBV2	few	NA	TRBJ2-7
CAQIAYEQYF	TGTGCCCAGATTGCCTACGAGCAGTACTTC	TRBV3-1	NA	NA	TRBJ2-7
CSAKGRTTNIQYF	TGCAGTGCCAAGGGAAGGACTACTAACATTCAGTACTTC	TRBV20-1	NA	NA	TRBJ2-4
CACHRDGNQPQHF	TGTGCCTGCCACCGGGACGGCAATCAGCCCCAGCATTTT	TRBV2	NA	NA	TRBJ1-5
CASSLGAMASQETQYF	TGCGCCAGCAGCTTGGGAGCCATGGCTAGCCAAGAGACCCAGTACTTC	TRBV5-1	few	NA	TRBJ2-5
CASSYSRAGNTIYF	TGTGCCAGCAGTTATAGCAGGGCTGGAAACACCATATATTTT	TRBV6-5	NA	NA	TRBJ1-3
CASSLGFEQYF	TGTGCCAGCAGTTTAGGTTTCGAGCAGTACTTC	TRBV28	NA	NA	TRBJ2-7
CASSQGSGSDREQFF	TGCGCCAGCAGCCAAGGCAGCGGGAGTGATCGGGAGCAGTTCTTC	TRBV4-3	NA	TRBD2	TRBJ2-1
CASSVADFNEQFF	TGTGCCAGCAGCGTAGCTGATTTCAATGAGCAGTTCTTC	TRBV9	NA	NA	TRBJ2-1
CASSPRKTEAFF	TGTGCCAGCTCACCTCGGAAAACTGAAGCTTTCTTT	TRBV18	NA	NA	TRBJ1-1
CASTPHPGQLYEQYF	TGTGCCAGCACTCCTCACCCCGGCCAGCTTTACGAGCAGTACTTC	TRBV11-1	few	NA	TRBJ2-7
CASSPKPSGANVLTF	TGTGCCAGTAGCCCGAAGCCTTCTGGGGCCAACGTCCTGACTTTC	TRBV19	few	NA	TRBJ2-6
CASSLELAGGVGQETQYF	TGTGCCAGCAGCTTAGAACTAGCGGGAGGGGTCGGGCAAGAGACCCAGTACTTC	TRBV7-2	NA	TRBD2	TRBJ2-5
CASSYKGWGTEAFF	TGTGCCAGCAGTTACAAGGGATGGGGAACTGAAGCTTTCTTT	TRBV6-2/TRBV6-3	NA	NA	TRBJ1-1
CASRPLPGDPYNEQFF	TGTGCCAGCAGGCCACTCCCCGGGGACCCATACAATGAGCAGTTCTTC	TRBV25-1	few	NA	TRBJ2-1
CASSFGNSNEKLFF	TGTGCCAGCAGCTTCGGCAACAGTAATGAAAAACTGTTTTTT	TRBV7-9	NA	NA	TRBJ1-4
CASSTGGTSGNEQYF	TGTGCCAGCAGCACAGGAGGGACTAGCGGAAACGAGCAGTACTTC	TRBV7-9	NA	TRBD2	TRBJ2-7
CASSEYRGGQFF	TGTGCCAGCAGTGAATATCGCGGTGGGCAGTTCTTC	TRBV25-1	few	NA	TRBJ2-1
CASSVDPSGSYEQYF	TGTGCCAGCAGCGTAGACCCTAGCGGTTCCTACGAGCAGTACTTC	TRBV9	many	TRBD2	TRBJ2-7
CASSLGRRAYNEQFF	TGTGCCAGCAGCTTGGGCCGGAGGGCGTACAATGAGCAGTTCTTC	TRBV5-6	NA	NA	TRBJ2-1
CASSGGEGTDTQYF	TGTGCCAGCAGTGGGGGGGAAGGGACAGATACGCAGTATTTT	TRBV6-4	few	NA	TRBJ2-3
CASSFRPNTEAFF	TGTGCCAGCAGTTTCCGGCCAAACACTGAAGCTTTCTTT	TRBV28	NA	NA	TRBJ1-1
CASSLPGAYEQYF	TGTGCCAGCAGTTTGCCGGGAGCCTACGAGCAGTACTTC	TRBV12-3/TRBV12-4	many	NA	TRBJ2-7
CASSQEGTHTYNEQFF	TGTGCCAGCAGCCAAGAAGGGACTCACACCTACAATGAGCAGTTCTTC	TRBV3-1	NA	NA	TRBJ2-1
CASSLDLSAGVFNEQFF	TGTGCCAGCAGCTTAGACCTGTCAGCGGGAGTTTTCAATGAGCAGTTCTTC	TRBV7-9	NA	TRBD2	TRBJ2-1
CASSLVHRGRTGELFF	TGTGCCAGCAGCTTAGTGCACCGGGGCCGGACCGGGGAGCTGTTTTTT	TRBV7-6	NA	NA	TRBJ2-2
CASSSRGRSTEAFF	TGTGCCAGCAGTTCACGGGGCCGATCCACTGAAGCTTTCTTT	TRBV6-2/TRBV6-3	once	NA	TRBJ1-1
CASSWGLAGTDTQYF	TGTGCCAGCAGCTGGGGACTAGCGGGGACAGATACGCAGTATTTT	TRBV7-2	few	TRBD2	TRBJ2-3
CASSLSPTGTEAFF	TGCGCCAGCAGCTTGTCTCCAACAGGGACTGAAGCTTTCTTT	TRBV5-1	many	NA	TRBJ1-1
CSALTSGAGETQYF	TGCAGTGCCTTGACTAGCGGGGCGGGAGAGACCCAGTACTTC	TRBV20-1	NA	TRBD2	TRBJ2-5
CASRALADTQYF	TGTGCCAGCAGGGCCCTAGCAGATACGCAGTATTTT	TRBV2	NA	NA	TRBJ2-3
CSARAGGGGNQPQHF	TGCAGTGCTAGAGCCGGGGGCGGAGGAAATCAGCCCCAGCATTTT	TRBV20-1	NA	NA	TRBJ1-5
CASSLVGQLEAFF	TGTGCCAGCAGCTTAGTAGGGCAGCTTGAAGCTTTCTTT	TRBV7-6	NA	NA	TRBJ1-1
CASGGYPRDNEQFF	TGTGCCAGCGGTGGATATCCTAGGGACAATGAGCAGTTCTTC	TRBV28	few	NA	TRBJ2-1
CASSFRTASPLHF	TGTGCCAGCAGCTTCCGGACAGCTTCACCCCTCCACTTT	TRBV5-4	many	NA	TRBJ1-6
CSVVPPGLNTEAFF	TGCAGCGTGGTCCCCCCAGGGCTGAACACTGAAGCTTTCTTT	TRBV29-1	NA	NA	TRBJ1-1
CASSLLAATNTEAFF	TGTGCCAGCAGTTTATTGGCAGCCACGAACACTGAAGCTTTCTTT	TRBV28	NA	NA	TRBJ1-1
CSAPPGQNTEAFF	TGCAGTGCCCCACCGGGACAGAACACTGAAGCTTTCTTT	TRBV20-1	NA	NA	TRBJ1-1
CASSLLRGPAFF	TGCGCCAGCAGCTTGTTGCGGGGGCCCGCTTTCTTT	TRBV5-1	few	NA	TRBJ1-1
CASSLLVNEQFF	TGCGCCAGCAGCTTGCTGGTCAATGAGCAGTTCTTC	TRBV5-1	many	NA	TRBJ2-1
CAISEGGQSEQFF	TGTGCCATCAGTGAGGGCGGACAGAGTGAGCAGTTCTTC	TRBV10-3	many	NA	TRBJ2-1
CASSVGLAGRGDTQYF	TGTGCCAGCAGTGTGGGACTAGCGGGACGGGGCGATACGCAGTATTTT	TRBV2	few	TRBD2	TRBJ2-3